The clone carrying this TCR beta chain was seen many times. MiXCR, applied by TCRdb to the reads, yields one record per CDR3 protein. The sample carries fewer than 550,000 distinct CDR3 sequences, around 11% recorded once. The entry originates in a study of T cell repertoires in cytomegalovirus infection. Background on the study: Public TCR beta signatures indicated both CMV infection and matching HLA type.

The source of this sequence is a human donor in good health (CMV status not recorded). Some clones in this sample may be carry-over from other donors' samples. The sample taken for sequencing was PBMCs.

CDR3 region: CASSSDRHQPQHF. DNA for the CDR3: TGTGCCAGCAGCTCAGACCGGCATCAGCCCCAGCATTTT. The J gene is TRBJ1-5, the V gene TRBV7-8; D remains unclear. The CDR3 loop spans 13 amino acids. V gave up 4 bases and J gave up 5 bases, with 9 bases separating them. Per germline, CDR1 SGHVS and CDR2 FQNEAQ.